This TCR beta chain was found in a study of T cell responses to AZD1222 COVID-19 vaccine. Broader study findings: The repertoires were collected only after the peak T cell response. The study found vaccine-associated CD4 TCRs spanning spike, dominant at 160-218 and 743-854. Females outnumbered males among donors, who were mostly white British; clonal diversity was possibly underestimated. Only six or seven AZD1222 recipients tested seropositive at baseline.

Data came from immunoSEQ multiplex PCR; TCRdb stores just in-frame clones and leaves some out. The sample lists about 120,000 clones; roughly 89% were seen once. On this clone: What it recognizes is unknown. Other nucleotide sequences from this sample produce the same CDR3.

Trimming cost V 5 bases and J 3 bases, with 6 bases left between them. This CDR3 spans 12 amino acids. The TCR comes from an adult in good health. The chain has TRBV12-3 or TRBV12-4 and TRBJ2-3, with D unclear. The sample here was peripheral blood, taken on day 0 of AZD1222 vaccination. CDR3 in amino acids: CASSLGTDTQYF. The DNA of the CDR3 is TGTGCCAGCAGTCTCGGAACAGATACGCAGTATTTT.